The following is a T cell receptor beta chain sequence with its context. The sample originates from a study of blood T cell repertoires in COVID-19. Only in-frame clones appear in the TCRdb table, and some are missing; sequencing was by immunoSEQ multiplex PCR. The table includes 20,000 to 25,000 clones, roughly 91% detected once. Germline trimming cut 8 bases from V and 4 bases from J; bases unmatched to any gene: 5. This CDR3 has 14 residues. Germline V gene data show CDR1 as SEHNR and CDR2 as FQNEAQ (reference sequence). The chain recombines TRBV7-9 with TRBJ2-2; 9 nucleotides agree with TRBD1. This clonotype originated in a woman aged 60-70 years with active COVID-19. Sequencing used peripheral blood. CDR3 nucleotides: TGTGCCAGCGGAAGGGACAGGGCCACCGGGGAGCTGTTTTTT. Residues: CASGRDRATGELFF.